One T cell receptor beta chain is described in this entry. The antigen is not known. Patients were newly diagnosed with stage II-IVA oral cavity squamous cell carcinoma without prior systemic or radiation treatment. This specimen comes from a study of neoadjuvant anti-PD-1 for oral cavity cancer. Study findings and constraints: Higher pretreatment Treg/Th17 ratios tracked higher pretreatment blood clonality. Only a few patients per response group were TCR-analyzed; validation needed.

The table came from immunoSEQ multiplex PCR; TCRdb's copy has only in-frame clones and leaves some out. The sample carries 60,000 to 80,000 clones, approximately 79% recorded once. The CDR3 contains 16 residues. The ends lost 0 bases at V and 5 bases at J; junction bases unmatched: 10. CDR1 is SGHRS, CDR2 YFSETQ, per germline. The sequence derives from a person between 40 and 79 years old with oral cavity squamous cell carcinoma. The genes are TRBV5-1 and TRBJ2-7; 8 positions match TRBD2. This specimen consisted of PBMCs, obtained before nivolumab (anti-PD-1) treatment. This CDR3 is CASSLVPSGSVNEQYF. The DNA of the CDR3 is TGCGCCAGCAGCTTGGTACCCAGCGGGAGTGTCAACGAGCAGTACTTC.